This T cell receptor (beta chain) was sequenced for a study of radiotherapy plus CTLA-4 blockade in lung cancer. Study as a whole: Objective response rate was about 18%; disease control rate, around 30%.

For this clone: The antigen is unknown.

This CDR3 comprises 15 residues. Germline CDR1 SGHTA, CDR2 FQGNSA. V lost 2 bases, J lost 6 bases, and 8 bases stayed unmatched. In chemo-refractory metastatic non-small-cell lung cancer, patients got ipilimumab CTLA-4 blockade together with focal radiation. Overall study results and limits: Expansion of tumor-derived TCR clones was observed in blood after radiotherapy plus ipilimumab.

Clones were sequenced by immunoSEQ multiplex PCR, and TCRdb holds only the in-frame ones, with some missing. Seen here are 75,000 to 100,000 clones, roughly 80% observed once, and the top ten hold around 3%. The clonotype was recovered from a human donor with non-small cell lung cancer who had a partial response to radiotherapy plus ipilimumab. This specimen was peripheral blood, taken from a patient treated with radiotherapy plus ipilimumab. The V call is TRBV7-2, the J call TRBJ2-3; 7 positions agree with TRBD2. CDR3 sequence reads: CASSLLSTSSDTQYF. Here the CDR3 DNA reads TGTGCCAGCAGCTTACTCTCGACTAGCAGCGATACGCAGTATTTT.